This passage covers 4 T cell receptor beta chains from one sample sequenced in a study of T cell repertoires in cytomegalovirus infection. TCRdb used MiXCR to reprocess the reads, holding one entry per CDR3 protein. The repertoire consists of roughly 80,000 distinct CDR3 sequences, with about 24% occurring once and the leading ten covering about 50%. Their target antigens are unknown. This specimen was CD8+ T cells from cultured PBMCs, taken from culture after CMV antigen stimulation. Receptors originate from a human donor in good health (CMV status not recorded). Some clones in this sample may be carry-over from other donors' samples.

In DNA, the CDR3 is TGTGCCAGCAGCAGCCCGGGACAGGAGCACACCGGGGAGCTGTTTTTT. This sequence encodes CASSSPGQEHTGELFF. The rearrangement uses TRBV7-9 and TRBJ2-2; TRBD1 agrees at 8 bases. The germline V gene encodes CDR1 SEHNR and CDR2 FQNEAQ (reference sequence). This CDR3 is 16 amino acids long. Germline trimming cut 5 bases from V and 3 bases from J; bases unmatched to any gene: 8.

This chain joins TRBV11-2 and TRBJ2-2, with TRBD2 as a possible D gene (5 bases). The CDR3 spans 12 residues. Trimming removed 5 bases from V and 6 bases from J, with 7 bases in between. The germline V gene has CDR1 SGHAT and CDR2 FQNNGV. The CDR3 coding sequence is TGTGCCAGCAGCCGCGGGTCCGGGGAGCTGTTTTTT. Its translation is CASSRGSGELFF.

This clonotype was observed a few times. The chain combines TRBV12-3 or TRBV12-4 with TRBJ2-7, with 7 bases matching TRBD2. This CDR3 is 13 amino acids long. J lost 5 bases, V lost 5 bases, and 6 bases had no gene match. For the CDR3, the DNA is TGTGCCAGCAGTAGGAGCGGGATCAACGAGCAGTACTTC. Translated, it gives CASSRSGINEQYF.

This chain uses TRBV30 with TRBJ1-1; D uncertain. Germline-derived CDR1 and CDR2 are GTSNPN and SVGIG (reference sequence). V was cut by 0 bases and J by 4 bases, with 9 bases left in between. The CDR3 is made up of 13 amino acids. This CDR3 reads CAWSVGATTEAFF. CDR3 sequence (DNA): TGTGCCTGGAGTGTAGGAGCTACCACTGAAGCTTTCTTT.